This passage covers 29 T cell receptor beta chains from one sample sequenced in a study of blood T cells in healthy people across ages. The second PCR ran roughly 7 to 12 cycles with a sample-barcoded 5' primer and J-beta primers. MiXCR, applied by TCRdb to the 5' RACE reads, yields one record per CDR3 protein. The sample lists around 1,600,000 distinct CDR3 sequences, 40% to 45% occurring once. Sequencing input: blood. Every receptor here comes from a woman between 18 and 29 years old in good health.

The sample holds a few counts of this clonotype. The V call is TRBV25-1, the J call TRBJ2-2; D is unclear. The CDR3 sequence is 13 residues long. Deletions cut 6 bases from V and 6 bases from J, with 11 bases between. Germline V gene lookup returns CDR1 MGHDK and CDR2 SYGVNS. The chain's CDR3 is CASSPNSAGELFF. Here the CDR3 DNA reads TGTGCCAGCAGCCCTAACTCCGCCGGGGAGCTGTTTTTT.

The V call is TRBV5-1, the J call TRBJ2-4; TRBD1 agrees at 7 bases. V gave up 5 bases and J gave up 9 bases; unmatched junction bases: 2. Germline CDR1 reads SGHRS; CDR2 reads YFSETQ. The CDR3 spans 11 residues. CDR3 protein: CASSNRGIQYF. CDR3 DNA sequence: TGCGCCAGCAGTAACAGGGGCATTCAGTACTTC.

J is TRBJ1-1 and V is TRBV4-1; D gene ambiguous. Between the trimmed V and J ends, which lost 0 bases and 0 bases, there was a span of 5 bases. Germline V CDR1 and CDR2: MGHRA, YSYEKL. This CDR3 is built from 14 residues. The CDR3 DNA sequence: TGCGCCAGCAGCCAAGACATAGTGAACACTGAAGCTTTCTTT. Translating it yields CASSQDIVNTEAFF.

This clonotype was detected a few times. The V gene is TRBV4-3, the J gene TRBJ2-1; TRBD2 matches 10 bases. Germline V gene sequence: CDR1 LGHNA, CDR2 YSLEER. The ends lost 4 bases at V and 4 bases at J; junction bases unmatched: 4. The length of the CDR3 is 15 residues. The CDR3 DNA follows: TGCGCCAGCAGCCCCGGGACTAGCGATTACAATGAGCAGTTCTTC. Protein sequence: CASSPGTSDYNEQFF.

The rearrangement uses TRBV4-3 and TRBJ1-4, with unresolved D. The ends were cut back, 5 bases at V and 5 bases at J, with 12 bases in the middle. Germline loops: CDR1 LGHNA, CDR2 YSLEER. The CDR3 is 14 residues long. CDR3 protein: CASSIEYENEKLFF. Here the CDR3 DNA reads TGCGCCAGCAGCATAGAATATGAGAATGAAAAACTGTTTTTT.

This rearrangement joins TRBV29-1 to TRBJ1-1; D not resolved. The CDR3 length is 12 residues. V was pared by 4 bases and J by 1 base, with 7 bases between. Germline loops: CDR1 SQVTM, CDR2 ANQGSEA. The CDR3 region has the DNA TGCAGCGTTGCCGGGAAGAACACTGAAGCTTTCTTT. Translation: CSVAGKNTEAFF.

This clonotype has only a few counts. The gene calls are TRBV19 and TRBJ2-2, with a tentative D call TRBD1 (5 bases). V was shortened by 5 bases and J by 3 bases, with 7 bases between the two germline ends. The CDR3 spans 13 residues. Germline V lookup: CDR1 LNHDA, CDR2 SQIVND (reference sequence). The CDR3 sequence: CASSPQDTGELFF. In nucleotides, the CDR3 is TGTGCCAGTAGTCCACAGGACACCGGGGAGCTGTTTTTT.

A remark on this clonotype: One junction end disagrees with the germline gene, perhaps due to a read error. The chain carries TRBV7-9 and TRBJ2-1; maybe TRBD1 (6 bases). Germline CDR1 is SEHNR and CDR2 is FQNEAQ (reference sequence). This CDR3 region has 14 residues. CDR3 DNA sequence: TGTGCCCGCAGCCACAGGGTCGTTGACAATGAGCAGTTCTTC. The encoded protein is CARSHRVVDNEQFF.

This rearrangement joins TRBV20-1 to TRBJ2-3, with TRBD2 identical over 12 bases. This CDR3 comprises 16 residues. The germline V gene has CDR1 DFQATT and CDR2 SNEGSKA (reference sequence). After removal of 1 base from V and 2 bases from J, the junction contained 4 bases not matched to a gene. DNA for the CDR3: TGCAGTGCTAGAGTGGGACTAGCGGGTCCCACAGATACGCAGTATTTT. Protein sequence: CSARVGLAGPTDTQYF.

This chain uses TRBV12-3 or TRBV12-4 with TRBJ2-3, with 9 bases lining up with TRBD2. Germline trimming cut 4 bases from V and 8 bases from J; bases unmatched to any gene: 16. There are 17 residues in the CDR3. CDR3 bases: TGTGCCAGCAGTTACCGTCTGCGGGGGGGTTTTGAGGGTACGCAGTATTTT. Protein: CASSYRLRGGFEGTQYF.

This clonotype was seen only a few times. V and J are TRBV6-5 and TRBJ1-1; 10 positions agree with TRBD1. The CDR3 is 18 amino acids. Germline loops: CDR1 MNHEY, CDR2 SVGAGI. Trimming took 0 bases from V and 1 from J; bases not matched to a gene: 8. Here the CDR3 reads CASSYSGDRGARNTEAFF. The CDR3 DNA follows: TGTGCCAGCAGTTACTCGGGGGACAGGGGAGCAAGGAACACTGAAGCTTTCTTT.

This chain links TRBV27 with TRBJ2-7; 8 positions agree with TRBD2. The J segment lost 5 bases and the V segment lost 5 bases, leaving 8 bases of the junction unmatched. Germline V CDR1 and CDR2: MNHEY, SMNVEV (reference sequence). The CDR3 consists of 14 residues. CDR3 loop: CASSIGGVSNEQYF. CDR3 sequence (DNA): TGTGCCAGCAGTATCGGGGGGGTATCGAACGAGCAGTACTTC.

This clonotype was observed a handful of times. The V call is TRBV20-1, the J call TRBJ2-3, with a possible D match to TRBD2 (6 bases). CDR1 is DFQATT, CDR2 SNEGSKA, per germline (reference sequence). V was cut by 6 bases and J by 0 bases, with 16 bases left in between. The length of the CDR3 is 15 residues. Here the CDR3 DNA reads TGCAGTGCAAGGGTAGCGGATATAAGCACAGATACGCAGTATTTT. This encodes CSARVADISTDTQYF.

The chain couples TRBV11-2 to TRBJ1-2; D may be TRBD1 (6 bases). V was cut by 1 base and J by 6 bases, with 15 bases left in between. From germline, CDR1 is SGHAT and CDR2 FQNNGV. The CDR3 spans 15 residues. The CDR3 DNA reads TGTGCCAGCAGCTTAGGGCCTCGGGGGGCAAATGGCTACACCTTC. Translation: CASSLGPRGANGYTF.

This clonotype was seen ten or more times. The chain couples TRBV21-1 to TRBJ1-1. TRBV21-1 is a pseudogene. The CDR3 has 14 residues. The CDR3 nucleotides read TGTGCCAGCAGCCTACATCTTCTGAACACTGAAGCTTTCTTT. Its protein is CASSLHLLNTEAFF.

The gene calls are TRBV7-6 and TRBJ1-2, with TRBD1 as a possible D gene (6 bases). V was pared by 4 bases and J by 7 bases, with 19 bases between. Germline V lookup: CDR1 SGHVS, CDR2 FNYEAQ. The CDR3 has 15 residues. CDR3: CASSSEYGGRGGYTF. The CDR3 DNA follows: TGTGCCAGCAGCTCAGAGTATGGGGGGCGGGGTGGCTACACCTTC.

The table lists this clonotype with a few counts. V gene TRBV28 combines with J gene TRBJ2-7, with a weak D call TRBD1 (5 bases). Trimming pared 6 bases from V and 3 bases from J, leaving 12 bases between. The CDR3 sequence is 13 residues long. CDR1 and CDR2 (germline): MDHEN, SYDVKM. CDR3 protein: CASSPFQGYEQYF. CDR3 sequence (DNA): TGTGCCAGCAGCCCTTTTCAGGGCTACGAGCAGTACTTC.

The chain combines TRBV29-1 with TRBJ2-5; D is uncertain. This CDR3 is built from 13 residues. V was clipped by 7 bases and J by 3 bases, with 15 bases between them. Germline assignment: CDR1 SQVTM and CDR2 ANQGSEA. DNA for the CDR3: TGCAGCGCCCTCTGGGGTAGCAAAGAGACCCAGTACTTC. Its translation: CSALWGSKETQYF.

The V gene is TRBV25-1, the J gene TRBJ1-2, with D possibly TRBD1 on 5 matching bases. Germline CDR1 is MGHDK and CDR2 is SYGVNS. The V and J ends lost 3 bases and 3 bases respectively, with 14 bases between them. The CDR3 sequence is 15 residues long. In DNA, the CDR3 is TGTGCCAGCAGTGATCGTACAGGATTAGACTATGGCTACACCTTC. Protein: CASSDRTGLDYGYTF.

V usage is TRBV2 and J usage is TRBJ1-1; no firm D call. Trimming took 6 bases from V and 10 from J, leaving 15 bases between them. The CDR3 has 12 residues. CDR1 and CDR2 from the germline V gene are SNHLY and FYNNEI. In DNA, the CDR3 is TGTGCCAGCAGGGACCAGGCTGGGGTAGCTTTCTTT. This codes for CASRDQAGVAFF.

CDR3 in DNA: TGTGCCTGGAGTGTTGGGAGCGATGAGCAGTTCTTC. It encodes CAWSVGSDEQFF. The chain combines TRBV30 with TRBJ2-1; D perhaps matches TRBD2 (5 bases). The CDR3 length is 12 residues. CDR1 is GTSNPN and CDR2 is SVGIG in the germline V gene (reference sequence). V lost 0 bases and J 8 bases, leaving 8 bases between the germline ends.

The sample holds many counts of this clonotype. The V gene is TRBV27, the J gene TRBJ2-7, with TRBD1 matching over 7 bases. From germline, CDR1 is MNHEY and CDR2 SMNVEV (reference sequence). The length of the CDR3 is 13 residues. V was clipped by 4 bases and J by 0 bases; unmatched bases: 0. In DNA, the CDR3 is TGTGCCAGCAGTTCAGGGGGCTCCTACGAGCAGTACTTC. This sequence encodes CASSSGGSYEQYF.

The V gene is TRBV12-3 or TRBV12-4, the J gene TRBJ2-3; 9 nucleotides match TRBD2. V was pared by 6 bases and J by 15 bases, with 13 bases of the junction left unmatched. The CDR3 consists of 13 residues. CDR3 nucleotides: TGTGCCAGCAGAGCGGGGGGCACAGATATGGAATATTTT. Protein product: CASRAGGTDMEYF.

The chain joins TRBV29-1 to TRBJ1-1; 9 positions agree with TRBD1. V dropped 6 bases and J dropped 8; count of bases not matched to a gene: 7. The CDR3 covers 12 residues. Looked up from germline, CDR1 is SQVTM and CDR2 is ANQGSEA. The CDR3 sequence is CSVDMTGGEAFF. The CDR3 DNA reads as TGCAGCGTCGACATGACAGGGGGGGAAGCTTTCTTT.

This clonotype was seen only a few times. The CDR3: CASYYLGRATDTQYF. CDR3 bases: TGTGCCAGCTATTACCTCGGGAGGGCCACAGATACGCAGTATTTT. The chain joins TRBV7-8 to TRBJ2-3; 8 bases agree with TRBD2. V dropped 8 bases and J dropped 2; count of bases not matched to a gene: 9. This CDR3 has 15 residues. Germline CDR1 SGHVS, CDR2 FQNEAQ.

The rearrangement joins TRBV15 to TRBJ2-1; TRBD2 aligns across 7 bases. Losses at the gene ends were 0 bases for V and 2 bases for J; bases not matched to a gene: 16. The CDR3 sequence is 20 residues long. Looked up from germline, CDR1 is LNHNV and CDR2 is YYDKDF (reference sequence). CDR3 protein: CATSREPENVAGVPYNEQFF. CDR3 nucleotide sequence: TGTGCCACCAGCAGAGAACCTGAGAATGTGGCGGGAGTCCCCTACAATGAGCAGTTCTTC.

The CDR3 loop is CASSIFQGAENEQFF. CDR3 DNA sequence: TGTGCCAGTAGTATATTCCAGGGGGCGGAAAATGAGCAGTTCTTC. The V call is TRBV19, the J call TRBJ2-1; 8 nucleotides agree with TRBD1. Trimming cost V 2 bases and J 7 bases; bases outside gene matches: 7. This CDR3 contains 15 residues. CDR1 LNHDA and CDR2 SQIVND come from the germline V gene (reference sequence). Variable domain in full (rest from reference TRBV19 and TRBJ2-1): DGGITQSPKYLFRKEGQNVTLSCEQNLNHDAMYWYRQDPGQGLRLIYYSQIVNDFQKGDIAEGYSVSREKKESFPLTVTSAQKNPTAFYLCASSIFQGAENEQFFGPGTRLTVL.

The V call is TRBV12-3 or TRBV12-4, the J call TRBJ1-2; D may be TRBD1 (6 bases). The ends were cut back, 5 bases at V and 4 bases at J, with 14 bases in the middle. The CDR3 has 14 amino acids. CDR3 bases: TGTGCCAGCAGTGAGACAGGAGGGATCTATGGCTACACCTTC. It specifies CASSETGGIYGYTF.

CDR3 sequence (DNA): TGTGCCAGCTCACCAGTCAGGACCGAGCAGTACTTC. This codes for CASSPVRTEQYF. This chain links TRBV18 with TRBJ2-7; D ambiguous. The CDR3 extends over 12 amino acids. CDR1 KGHSH and CDR2 LQKENI come from the germline V gene. V shed 2 bases and J shed 6 bases, with 8 bases lying between them.